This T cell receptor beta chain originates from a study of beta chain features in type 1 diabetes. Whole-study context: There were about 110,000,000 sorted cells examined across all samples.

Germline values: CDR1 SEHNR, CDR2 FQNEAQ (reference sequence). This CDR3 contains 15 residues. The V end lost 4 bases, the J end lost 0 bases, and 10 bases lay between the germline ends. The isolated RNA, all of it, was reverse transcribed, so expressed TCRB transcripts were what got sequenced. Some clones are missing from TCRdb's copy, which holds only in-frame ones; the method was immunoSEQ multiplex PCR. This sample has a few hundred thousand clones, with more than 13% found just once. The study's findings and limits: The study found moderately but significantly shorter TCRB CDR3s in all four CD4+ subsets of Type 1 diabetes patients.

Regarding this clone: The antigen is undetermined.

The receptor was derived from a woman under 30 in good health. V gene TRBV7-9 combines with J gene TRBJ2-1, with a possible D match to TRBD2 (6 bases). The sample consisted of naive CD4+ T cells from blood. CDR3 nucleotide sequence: TGTGCCAGCAGCTCCCCCGGGGGCTCCTACAATGAGCAGTTCTTC. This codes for CASSSPGGSYNEQFF. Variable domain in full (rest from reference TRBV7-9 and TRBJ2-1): DTGVSQNPRHKITKRGQNVTFRCDPISEHNRLYWYRQTLGQGPEFLTYFQNEAQLEKSRLLSDRFSAERPKGSFSTLEIQRTEQGDSAMYLCASSSPGGSYNEQFFGPGTRLTVL.